This TCR beta chain came from a study of identical twins. The CDR3 spans 13 residues. Germline V gene data show CDR1 as SEHNR and CDR2 as FQNEAQ (reference sequence). V was pared by 7 bases and J by 6 bases, with 13 bases between. Unique molecular identifiers were in the cDNA, with template-switch universal primer binding. TCRdb reprocessed the 5' RACE reads via MiXCR and lists one record per CDR3 protein. The sample shows a few hundred thousand distinct CDR3 sequences, 7% to 9.5% of them seen only once. This clonotype showed up just a few times. Source material: naive T cells sorted from blood. The origin of this receptor is a woman between 50 and 59 years old in good health. This chain uses TRBV7-9 with TRBJ1-5; D is ambiguous. CDR3 in amino acids: CASNLNGGQPQHF. The CDR3 DNA follows: TGTGCCAGCAATTTGAACGGAGGTCAGCCCCAGCATTTT.